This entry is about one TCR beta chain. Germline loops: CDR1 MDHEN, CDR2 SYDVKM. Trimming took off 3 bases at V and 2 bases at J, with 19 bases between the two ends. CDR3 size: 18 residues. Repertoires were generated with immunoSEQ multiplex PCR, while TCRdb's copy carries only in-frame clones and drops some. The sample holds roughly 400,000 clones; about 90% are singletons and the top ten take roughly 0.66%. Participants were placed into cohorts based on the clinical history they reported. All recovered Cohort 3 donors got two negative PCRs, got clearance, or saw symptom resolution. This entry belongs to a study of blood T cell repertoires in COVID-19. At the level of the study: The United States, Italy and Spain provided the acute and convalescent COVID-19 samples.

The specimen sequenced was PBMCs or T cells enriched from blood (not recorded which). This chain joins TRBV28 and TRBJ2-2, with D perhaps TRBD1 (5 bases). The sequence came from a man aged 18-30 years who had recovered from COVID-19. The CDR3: CASSLTDISLFNTGELFF. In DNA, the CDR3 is TGTGCCAGCAGTTTGACAGATATTAGCCTTTTTAACACCGGGGAGCTGTTTTTT.